The 18 T cell receptor beta chains reported below all come from one sample, sequenced in a study of identical twins. One entry per CDR3 protein results from TCRdb running MiXCR on the 5' RACE reads. The table has 500,000 or so distinct CDR3 sequences, more than 13% seen once; the top ten hold 0.5% to 0.65%. The same data also went into a second study, on yellow fever vaccine responses in identical twins.

Sequencing was carried out using CD4+ T cells sorted from blood. These receptors originate from a woman in her late teens or twenties in good health.

This chain joins TRBV7-9 and TRBJ2-3; perhaps D is TRBD1 or TRBD2 (5 bases each). Germline loops: CDR1 SEHNR, CDR2 FQNEAQ (reference sequence). Trimming removed 1 base at V and 2 bases at J, with 16 bases between. The CDR3 loop spans 17 amino acids. CDR3 protein: CASSLGSGGHHTDTQYF. The CDR3 DNA follows: TGTGCCAGCAGCTTAGGGTCAGGAGGACACCACACAGATACGCAGTATTTT.

The rearrangement links TRBV7-9 to TRBJ2-7; 9 positions match TRBD1. In germline, CDR1 is SEHNR, CDR2 FQNEAQ (reference sequence). V trimming: 3 bases; J trimming: 4 bases; junction bases outside the gene matches: 4. CDR3 size: 14 residues. The CDR3 spells CASSFLQGAYEQYF. The CDR3 DNA follows: TGTGCCAGCAGCTTCTTACAGGGGGCGTACGAGCAGTACTTC.

The CDR3 DNA reads TGCGCCAGCAGTGAACCAGGGACAGGGGACCCCTACGAGCAGTACTTC. Translating gives CASSEPGTGDPYEQYF. The rearrangement joins TRBV10-2 to TRBJ2-7, with 10 bases aligning to TRBD1. The length of the CDR3 is 16 residues. The J segment lost 2 bases and the V segment lost 3 bases, leaving 7 bases of the junction unmatched. Germline-derived CDR1 and CDR2 are WSHSY and SAAADI.

The rearrangement uses TRBV5-1 and TRBJ2-1; 7 nucleotides agree with TRBD2. Unmatched junction bases numbered 7, after V lost 5 bases and J lost 2 bases. CDR1 and CDR2 (germline): SGHRS, YFSETQ. The CDR3 consists of 15 residues. The chain's CDR3 is CASRREPEPYNEQFF. CDR3 DNA: TGCGCCAGCAGGCGGGAGCCAGAACCCTACAATGAGCAGTTCTTC.

V and J are TRBV12-2 and TRBJ2-7; the table's D call, TRBD1, was not checked against the DNA. TRBV12-2 is a pseudogene segment. The length of the CDR3 is 16 residues. Here the CDR3 reads CASRAPGQGLPYEQYF. The CDR3 region has the DNA TGTGCAAGTCGCGCCCCGGGACAGGGGCTTCCCTACGAGCAGTACTTC.

The rearrangement joins TRBV6-4 to TRBJ2-3; no reliable D call. V lost 7 bases and J 1 base, leaving 18 bases between the germline ends. The CDR3 totals 16 residues. Germline V gene data show CDR1 as MRHNA and CDR2 as SNTAGT. The CDR3 DNA is TGTGCCAGCATTCTCCGACGGGCTTCGGGCACAGATACGCAGTATTTT. Its translation: CASILRRASGTDTQYF.

The rearrangement uses TRBV4-3 and TRBJ2-3; D may be TRBD2 (6 bases). V lost 0 bases to trimming and J lost 4 bases, with 26 bases between them. Per germline, CDR1 LGHNA and CDR2 YSLEER. The CDR3 contains 20 residues. The CDR3 DNA reads TGCGCCAGCAGCCAAGATGCGGGATATGCTGACCTGGGGGGAGCAGATACGCAGTATTTT. Amino acid sequence: CASSQDAGYADLGGADTQYF.

The chain links TRBV6-1 to TRBJ2-7, with a tentative D call TRBD2 (6 bases). CDR3 length: 13 amino acids. Trimming removed 7 bases from V and 5 bases from J, with 15 bases in between. Germline CDR1 MNHNS, CDR2 SASEGT. The DNA of the CDR3 is TGTGCCAGCACCCGGAGGGAGGATGACGAGCAGTACTTC. It specifies CASTRREDDEQYF.

This clonotype was picked up a small number of times. The J gene is TRBJ2-3, the V gene TRBV5-1; D remains ambiguous. Germline-derived CDR1 and CDR2 are SGHRS and YFSETQ. The CDR3 is 14 residues long. Between the trimmed V and J ends, which lost 0 bases and 5 bases, there was a span of 10 bases. CDR3 in DNA: TGCGCCAGCAGCTTGGGACTCCTGGGAGATACGCAGTATTTT. This gives the protein CASSLGLLGDTQYF.

This clonotype showed up just a few times. The rearrangement uses TRBV6-1 and TRBJ2-7; a possible D gene is TRBD1 (6 bases). This CDR3 region has 15 residues. V lost 6 bases and J lost 1, with 16 bases in between. Germline CDR1 and CDR2: MNHNS and SASEGT. The DNA for the CDR3 is TGTGCCAGCAGCGCCGGTAGGACAGCTTCCTACGAGCAGTACTTC. This gives the protein CASSAGRTASYEQYF.

The table lists this clonotype with many counts. This chain connects TRBV11-2 to TRBJ2-2, with D unclear. V was clipped by 5 bases and J by 7 bases, with 17 bases between them. Germline CDR1 and CDR2: SGHAT and FQNNGV. This CDR3 has 15 amino acids. The CDR3 sequence: CASSPVLQNIGELFF. In nucleotides, the CDR3 is TGTGCCAGCAGCCCCGTGCTTCAGAATATCGGGGAGCTGTTTTTT.

The chain links TRBV19 to TRBJ2-3; 7 nucleotides align to TRBD1. The junction had 6 bases not matched to a gene; V was cut back by 1 base and J by 8 bases. CDR1 is LNHDA and CDR2 is SQIVND in the germline V gene (reference sequence). The CDR3 consists of 14 residues. This chain's CDR3 is CASSIGGGGGTQYF. CDR3 nucleotide sequence: TGTGCCAGTAGTATAGGAGGGGGCGGAGGTACGCAGTATTTT.

In this sample, this clonotype turned up a few times. The J gene is TRBJ2-7, the V gene TRBV5-4, with 8 bases lining up with TRBD1. Per the germline V gene, CDR1 is SGHNT and CDR2 is YYREEE (reference sequence). This CDR3 spans 14 amino acids. V was pared by 4 bases and J by 5 bases, with 8 bases of the junction left unmatched. The CDR3 loop is CASSPNRGKHEQYF. The CDR3 region has the DNA TGTGCCAGCAGCCCAAACAGGGGGAAGCACGAGCAGTACTTC. Full variable domain (missing parts from reference TRBV5-4 and TRBJ2-7): ETGVTQSPTHLIKTRGQQVTLRCSSQSGHNTVSWYQQALGQGPQFIFQYYREEENGRGNFPPRFSGLQFPNYSSELNVNALELDDSALYLCASSPNRGKHEQYFGPGTRLTVT.

This clonotype occurred a few times. The rearrangement links TRBV15 to TRBJ2-5; D not certain. The germline V gene encodes CDR1 LNHNV and CDR2 YYDKDF (reference sequence). V was shortened by 3 bases and J by 4 bases, with 6 bases between the two germline ends. The CDR3 runs to 12 residues. The CDR3 DNA follows: TGTGCCACCAGCAGGAACCGAGAGACCCAGTACTTC. It yields the protein CATSRNRETQYF. The full variable domain, its missing parts supplied by reference TRBV15 and TRBJ2-5, is DAMVIQNPRYQVTQFGKPVTLSCSQTLNHNVMYWYQQKSSQAPKLLFHYYDKDFNNEADTPDNFQSRRPNTSFCFLDIRSPGLGDTAMYLCATSRNRETQYFGPGTRLLVL.

This clonotype appeared a few times. The chain carries TRBV15 and TRBJ1-5; 7 nucleotides match TRBD1. CDR1 is LNHNV and CDR2 is YYDKDF in the germline V gene (reference sequence). With V trimmed by 5 bases and J by 0 bases, 4 bases remained unmatched. This CDR3 contains 15 residues. The DNA of the CDR3 is TGTGCCACCAGCGGAGGACAGGCTAGCAATCAGCCCCAGCATTTT. Protein: CATSGGQASNQPQHF.

In its sample, this clonotype was seen many times. J is TRBJ2-3 and V is TRBV5-1; a possible D gene is TRBD1 (6 bases). With 4 bases removed from V and 2 bases from J, the gap between germline ends came to 14 bases. The CDR3 covers 15 residues. Per germline, CDR1 SGHRS and CDR2 YFSETQ. CDR3 in DNA: TGCGCCAGCAGCACCGGACAGTTTTACACAGATACGCAGTATTTT. It codes for CASSTGQFYTDTQYF.

The chain couples TRBV5-6 to TRBJ2-3; 15 bases line up with TRBD2. The CDR3 covers 16 residues. Germline CDR1 is SGHDT and CDR2 is YYEEEE. The V and J ends lost 6 bases and 13 bases, in that order; junction bases with no gene match: 15. The CDR3 DNA sequence: TGTGCCAGCACCGGGATCCGGACTAGCGGGGGGGCGGAGGAGTATTTT. Translating it yields CASTGIRTSGGAEEYF.

The DNA of the CDR3 is TGCGCCAGCAGCTTAGGGGACAGGGGCCGCAATGAGCAGTTCTTC. Protein sequence: CASSLGDRGRNEQFF. The genes are TRBV5-1 and TRBJ2-1, with 10 bases lining up with TRBD1. From germline, CDR1 is SGHRS and CDR2 YFSETQ. Germline trimming cut 2 bases from V and 6 bases from J; bases unmatched to any gene: 5. The CDR3 is made up of 15 amino acids.